A selection of T cell receptor beta chains follows, all from one sample in a study of shared clonotypes between healthy human individuals. Clones were read by immunoSEQ multiplex PCR, and TCRdb kept only the in-frame ones, dropping some. The table has about 1.5 million clones, about 98% seen once. The sample was naive CD4+ T cells sorted from blood. These receptors came from a man in his thirties or forties in good health. CDR3s include the opening cysteine and the closing phenylalanine or tryptophan. The D gene is left open where the match is weak. For some rows the clone size is stated as once, few or many, or as a class when expanded; others skip it.

v_call: TRBV7-3; j_call: TRBJ1-1; d_call: NA; clone_size: once; cdr3_aa: CASSLSPGTNTEAFF; cdr3_nt: TGTGCCAGCAGCTTATCTCCAGGCACTAACACTGAAGCTTTCTTT
v_call: TRBV18; j_call: TRBJ1-3; d_call: NA; clone_size: NA; cdr3_aa: CASLREVDSSGNTIYF; cdr3_nt: TGTGCCAGCCTAAGGGAGGTGGACTCTTCTGGAAACACCATATATTTT
v_call: TRBV19; j_call: TRBJ2-1; d_call: NA; clone_size: NA; cdr3_aa: CASSRGYEQRGNEQFF; cdr3_nt: TGTGCCAGTAGTAGGGGTTACGAACAGCGAGGCAATGAGCAGTTCTTC
v_call: TRBV11-2; j_call: TRBJ2-7; d_call: NA; clone_size: once; cdr3_aa: CASSPGPRHYEQYF; cdr3_nt: TGTGCCAGCAGCCCGGGTCCTCGGCACTACGAGCAGTACTTC
v_call: TRBV18; j_call: TRBJ2-4; d_call: TRBD1; clone_size: NA; cdr3_aa: CASSPPIQGARAKNIQYF; cdr3_nt: TGTGCCAGCTCACCACCGATACAGGGGGCGCGAGCCAAAAACATTCAGTACTTC
v_call: TRBV5-1; j_call: TRBJ2-4; d_call: TRBD1; clone_size: once; cdr3_aa: CASSLGQGLAKNIQYF; cdr3_nt: TGCGCCAGCAGCTTAGGACAGGGTCTAGCCAAAAACATTCAGTACTTC
v_call: TRBV6-5; j_call: TRBJ1-1; d_call: TRBD1; clone_size: NA; cdr3_aa: CASSYFGTGATEAFF; cdr3_nt: TGTGCCAGCAGTTATTTCGGGACAGGGGCCACTGAAGCTTTCTTT
v_call: TRBV30; j_call: TRBJ2-7; d_call: NA; clone_size: NA; cdr3_aa: CAWGRQGGSGEQYF; cdr3_nt: TGTGCCTGGGGGAGACAGGGAGGTTCGGGCGAGCAGTACTTC
v_call: TRBV7-7; j_call: TRBJ2-1; d_call: TRBD2; clone_size: NA; cdr3_aa: CASSLIAGADYNEQFF; cdr3_nt: TGTGCTAGCAGCCTCATAGCGGGAGCTGACTACAATGAGCAGTTCTTC
v_call: TRBV5-1; j_call: TRBJ2-5; d_call: NA; clone_size: NA; cdr3_aa: CASSDQHVGSETQYF; cdr3_nt: TGCGCCAGCAGCGACCAACATGTTGGCAGCGAGACCCAGTACTTC
v_call: TRBV5-4; j_call: TRBJ2-3; d_call: NA; clone_size: NA; cdr3_aa: CASSFGLGRASGTDTQYF; cdr3_nt: TGTGCCAGCAGCTTTGGCTTAGGAAGGGCCAGTGGCACAGATACGCAGTATTTT
v_call: TRBV7-8; j_call: TRBJ2-1; d_call: TRBD1; clone_size: NA; cdr3_aa: CASGHRDSRNEQFF; cdr3_nt: TGTGCCAGCGGACACAGGGACAGCCGCAATGAGCAGTTCTTC
v_call: TRBV18; j_call: TRBJ2-7; d_call: NA; clone_size: NA; cdr3_aa: CASSPLATYEQYF; cdr3_nt: TGTGCCAGCTCACCTCTAGCGACCTACGAGCAGTACTTC
v_call: TRBV5-4; j_call: TRBJ1-1; d_call: NA; clone_size: once; cdr3_aa: CASSLVGFTEAFF; cdr3_nt: TGTGCCAGCAGCTTGGTAGGGTTCACTGAAGCTTTCTTT
v_call: TRBV7-9; j_call: TRBJ2-7; d_call: TRBD2; clone_size: once; cdr3_aa: CASSLAATSGTSYEQYF; cdr3_nt: TGTGCCAGCAGCTTAGCGGCTACTAGCGGGACCTCCTACGAGCAGTACTTC
v_call: TRBV5-1; j_call: TRBJ1-1; d_call: NA; clone_size: NA; cdr3_aa: CASSLRTQRNTEAFF; cdr3_nt: TGCGCCAGCAGCCTTAGGACCCAACGGAACACTGAAGCTTTCTTT
v_call: TRBV14; j_call: TRBJ2-2; d_call: NA; clone_size: NA; cdr3_aa: CASSQHRAMTGELFF; cdr3_nt: TGTGCCAGCAGCCAACACAGGGCAATGACCGGGGAGCTGTTTTTT
v_call: TRBV9; j_call: TRBJ2-1; d_call: TRBD2; clone_size: NA; cdr3_aa: CASSVDGAGIVIEQFF; cdr3_nt: TGTGCCAGCAGCGTAGACGGAGCGGGAATAGTAATTGAGCAGTTCTTC
v_call: TRBV7-2; j_call: TRBJ2-6; d_call: NA; clone_size: NA; cdr3_aa: CASSLLIAGLTSGANVLTF; cdr3_nt: TGTGCCAGCAGCTTATTGATTGCTGGACTGACCTCTGGGGCCAACGTCCTGACTTTC
v_call: TRBV2; j_call: TRBJ1-4; d_call: TRBD1; clone_size: once; cdr3_aa: CASSEQGAAYEKLFF; cdr3_nt: TGTGCCAGCAGTGAACAGGGGGCGGCGTATGAAAAACTGTTTTTT
v_call: TRBV5-6; j_call: TRBJ1-2; d_call: NA; clone_size: NA; cdr3_aa: CASRLWGADGYTF; cdr3_nt: TGTGCCAGCAGACTGTGGGGGGCAGATGGCTACACCTTC
v_call: TRBV18; j_call: TRBJ1-3; d_call: NA; clone_size: NA; cdr3_aa: CASSPLVGGPSGNTIYF; cdr3_nt: TGTGCCAGCTCACCACTGGTCGGGGGCCCCTCTGGAAACACCATATATTTT
v_call: TRBV5-1; j_call: TRBJ2-7; d_call: TRBD1; clone_size: NA; cdr3_aa: CASSLTGGTRYEQYF; cdr3_nt: TGCGCCAGCAGCTTGACAGGGGGGACTCGCTACGAGCAGTACTTC
v_call: TRBV7-3; j_call: TRBJ2-1; d_call: NA; clone_size: NA; cdr3_aa: CASSSDPSLPNEQFF; cdr3_nt: TGTGCCAGCAGCTCTGACCCAAGTCTCCCCAATGAGCAGTTCTTC
v_call: TRBV9; j_call: TRBJ1-5; d_call: NA; clone_size: NA; cdr3_aa: CASSEKGYSNQPQHF; cdr3_nt: TGTGCCAGCAGCGAGAAAGGGTATAGCAATCAGCCCCAGCATTTT